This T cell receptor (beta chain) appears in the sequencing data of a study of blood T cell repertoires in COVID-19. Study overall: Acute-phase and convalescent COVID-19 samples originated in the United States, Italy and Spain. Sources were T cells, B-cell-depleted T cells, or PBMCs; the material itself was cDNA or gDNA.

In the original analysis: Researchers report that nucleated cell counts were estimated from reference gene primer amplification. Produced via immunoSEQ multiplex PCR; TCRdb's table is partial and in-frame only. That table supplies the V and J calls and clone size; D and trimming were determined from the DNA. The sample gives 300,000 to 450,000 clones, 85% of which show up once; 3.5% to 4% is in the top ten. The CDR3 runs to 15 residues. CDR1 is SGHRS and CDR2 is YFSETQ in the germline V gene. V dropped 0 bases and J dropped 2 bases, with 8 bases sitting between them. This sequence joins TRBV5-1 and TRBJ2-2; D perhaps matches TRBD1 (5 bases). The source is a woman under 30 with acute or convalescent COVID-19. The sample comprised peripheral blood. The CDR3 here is CASSLAGPNTGELFF. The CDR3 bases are TGCGCCAGCAGCTTGGCAGGGCCCAACACCGGGGAGCTGTTTTTT.